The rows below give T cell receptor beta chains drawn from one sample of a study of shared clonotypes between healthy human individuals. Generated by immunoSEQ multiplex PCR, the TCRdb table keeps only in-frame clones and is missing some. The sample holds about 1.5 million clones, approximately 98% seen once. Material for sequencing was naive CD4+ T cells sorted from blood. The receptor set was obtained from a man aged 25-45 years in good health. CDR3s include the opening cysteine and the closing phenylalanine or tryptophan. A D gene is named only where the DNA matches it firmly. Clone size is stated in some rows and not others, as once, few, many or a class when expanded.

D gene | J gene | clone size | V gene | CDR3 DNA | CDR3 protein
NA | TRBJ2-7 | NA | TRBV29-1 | TGCAGCGTTGTCCCGGGCTCCTACGAGCAGTACTTC | CSVVPGSYEQYF
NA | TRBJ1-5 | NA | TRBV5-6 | TGTGCCAGCAGCTCACAGGGCAGGGGCCAGCATTTT | CASSSQGRGQHF
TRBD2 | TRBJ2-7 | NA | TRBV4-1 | TGCGCCAGCAGCCATAATGCCGGGACTAGCGGGAGAGTGTACGAGCAGTACTTC | CASSHNAGTSGRVYEQYF
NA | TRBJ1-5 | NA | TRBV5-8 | TGTGCCAGCAGCTTGGCCCGGGGCTCGCGAGGCAATCAGCCCCAGCATTTT | CASSLARGSRGNQPQHF
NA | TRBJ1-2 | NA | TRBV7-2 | TGTGCCAGCAGCTTATCCCCGGACTATGGCTACACCTTC | CASSLSPDYGYTF
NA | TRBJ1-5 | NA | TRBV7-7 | TGTGCTAGCAGCTTAGCAGGTGGGCACAATAGCAATCAGCCCCAGCATTTT | CASSLAGGHNSNQPQHF
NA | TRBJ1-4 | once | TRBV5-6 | TGTGCCAGCAGCTTGGTTTCCAATGAAAAACTGTTTTTT | CASSLVSNEKLFF
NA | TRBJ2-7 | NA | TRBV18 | TGTGCCAGCCGATCGTCCTCCGAGCAGTACTTC | CASRSSSEQYF
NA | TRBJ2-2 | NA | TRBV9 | TGTGCCAGCAGCGTAATGGGGCAGGGGGAGCTGTTTTTT | CASSVMGQGELFF
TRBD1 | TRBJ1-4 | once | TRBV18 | TGTGCCAGCTCGCAACCGGGACAGAGAAATGAAAAACTGTTTTTT | CASSQPGQRNEKLFF
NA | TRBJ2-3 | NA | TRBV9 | TGTGCCAGCAGCCCCCGCCGGGCTCCCGATACGCAGTATTTT | CASSPRRAPDTQYF
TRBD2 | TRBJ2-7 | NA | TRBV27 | TGTGCCAGCAGTTCCCAGATCGTAGCGGGACGGGCCTACGAGCAGTACTTC | CASSSQIVAGRAYEQYF
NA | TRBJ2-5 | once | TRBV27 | TGTGCCAGCAGTTTTAAGGGGACTGTAGAGACCCAGTACTTC | CASSFKGTVETQYF
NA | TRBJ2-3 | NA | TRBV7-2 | TGTGCCAGCAGCCAAGGGATAGCGAACGAAGATACGCAGTATTTT | CASSQGIANEDTQYF
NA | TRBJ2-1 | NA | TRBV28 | TGTGCCAGCAGCCCACTAGATGCCCCGCGGGATGAGCAGTTCTTC | CASSPLDAPRDEQFF
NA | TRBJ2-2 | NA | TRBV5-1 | TGCGCCAGCAGCCGTCTAGTAAACACCGGGGAGCTGTTTTTT | CASSRLVNTGELFF
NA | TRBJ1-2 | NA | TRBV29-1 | TGCAGCGTTGACAGGCAGCGTGCGGTTGGTAGCACCTTC | CSVDRQRAVGSTF
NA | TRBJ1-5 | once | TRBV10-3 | TGTGCCATCAGTGAAAGGCCCGATCAGCCCCAGCATTTT | CAISERPDQPQHF
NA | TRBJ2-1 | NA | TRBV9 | TGTGCCAGCAGCGTGGGGACTTCCTCCAATGAGCAGTTCTTC | CASSVGTSSNEQFF
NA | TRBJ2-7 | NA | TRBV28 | TGTGCCAGCAGAAAGACAGGGAGGTACGAGCAGTACTTC | CASRKTGRYEQYF
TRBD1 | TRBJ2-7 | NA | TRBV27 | TGTGCCAGCAGCCGGCTGGACAGGGTAGGGTCCTACGAGCAGTACTTC | CASSRLDRVGSYEQYF
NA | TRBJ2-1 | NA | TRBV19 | TGTGCCTCTACTTGGGACAATGAGCAGTTCTTC | CASTWDNEQFF
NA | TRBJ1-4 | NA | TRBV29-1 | TGCAGCGCCGGCGGGCGCTTGGCCGAAAAACTGTTTTTT | CSAGGRLAEKLFF
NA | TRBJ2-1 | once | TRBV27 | TGTGCCAGCAGTCCCCGAGGGTTTAGCTCCTACAATGAGCAGTTCTTC | CASSPRGFSSYNEQFF
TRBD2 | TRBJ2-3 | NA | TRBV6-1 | TGTGCCAGCAGTATCTTAGCGGGGCACACAGATACGCAGTATTTT | CASSILAGHTDTQYF
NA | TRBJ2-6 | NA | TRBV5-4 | TGTGCCAGCAGCTACCCGGTGGAGGGGGCCGGGGCCAACGTCCTGACTTTC | CASSYPVEGAGANVLTF
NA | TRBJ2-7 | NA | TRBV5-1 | TGCGCCAGCAGCCCTGACCTCCCCTACGAGCAGTACTTC | CASSPDLPYEQYF
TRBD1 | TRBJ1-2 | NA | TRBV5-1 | TGCGCCAGCAGCCTAGGACAGGGAAACTATGGCTACACCTTC | CASSLGQGNYGYTF
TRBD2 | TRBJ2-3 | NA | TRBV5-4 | TGTGCCAGCAGCCGGGGGGCACAGCGGGAGGTTGGAGATACGCAGTATTTT | CASSRGAQREVGDTQYF
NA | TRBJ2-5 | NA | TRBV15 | TGTGCCACCAGCAGAGTCGTAGGGTTGGAAGAGACCCAGTACTTC | CATSRVVGLEETQYF
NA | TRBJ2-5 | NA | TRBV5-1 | TGCGCCAGCAGCTGGGGGGTCCAATGGGAGACCCAGTACTTC | CASSWGVQWETQYF
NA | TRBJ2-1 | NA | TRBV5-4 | TGTGCCAGCATTTCTGGAGGGGGGGCCCGGGAGCAGTTCTTC | CASISGGGAREQFF
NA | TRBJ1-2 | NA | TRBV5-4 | TGTGCCAGCAGCTTGCCCAGAAGCTATGGCTACACCTTC | CASSLPRSYGYTF
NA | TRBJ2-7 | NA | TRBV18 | TGTGCCAGCTCACCAACCAGTAACTACGAGCAGTACTTC | CASSPTSNYEQYF
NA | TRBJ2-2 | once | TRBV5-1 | TGCGCCAGCAGCTTGGTGGTCGCCGATGGCAACACCGGGGAGCTGTTTTTT | CASSLVVADGNTGELFF
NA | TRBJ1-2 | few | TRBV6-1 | TGTGCCAGCAGTGAAGGTCCCCCCACCTTC | CASSEGPPTF
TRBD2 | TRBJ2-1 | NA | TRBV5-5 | TGTGCCAGCAGCGGACTAGCGGGGGCCCCCTCCTACAATGAGCAGTTCTTC | CASSGLAGAPSYNEQFF
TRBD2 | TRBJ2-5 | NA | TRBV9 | TGTGCCAGCAGCGCTGGACTAGCGGGGGCTCTTAGGACCCAGTACTTC | CASSAGLAGALRTQYF
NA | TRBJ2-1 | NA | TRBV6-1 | TGTGCCAGCAGTGAAGGTATCGGGAGCGTTTGGAATGAGCAGTTCTTC | CASSEGIGSVWNEQFF
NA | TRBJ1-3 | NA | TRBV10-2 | TGCGCCAGCGCAACGGGGGTCGCCAACACCATATATTTT | CASATGVANTIYF
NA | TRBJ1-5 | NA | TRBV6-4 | TGTGCCAGCAGTGATCAGGGTTTGGTGTCGCCCCAGCATTTT | CASSDQGLVSPQHF
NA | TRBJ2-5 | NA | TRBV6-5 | TGTGCCAGCAGTTACTCACGGACACTAAGAGCAAGGACCCAGTACTTC | CASSYSRTLRARTQYF
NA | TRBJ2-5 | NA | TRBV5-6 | TGTGCCAGCAGCCCATCGGCGTACCAAGAGACCCAGTACTTC | CASSPSAYQETQYF
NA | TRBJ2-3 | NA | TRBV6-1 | TGTGCCAGCAGCCTTCTAGGTCTTCGCGCAGATACGCAGTATTTT | CASSLLGLRADTQYF
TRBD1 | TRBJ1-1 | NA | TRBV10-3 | TGTGCCATCTCGACAGGGCGGAACACTGAAGCTTTCTTT | CAISTGRNTEAFF
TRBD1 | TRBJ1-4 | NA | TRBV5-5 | TGTGCCAGCAGCTTGGTCGAGGGACAGGGTATAGGAAAACTGTTTTTT | CASSLVEGQGIGKLFF